The following is a T cell receptor beta chain sequence with its context. Its antigen is as yet unknown. The data belong to a study of CXCR3-negative and CXCR3-positive naive CD8 T cells. The study's findings and limits: Whereas memory cells differed, naive CXCR3-negative and CXCR3-positive cells shared similar TRBV-TRBJ usage. TRB CDR3 hydrophobicity was greater in CXCR3-positive naive cells than in CXCR3-negative naive cells.

The germline V gene encodes CDR1 MGHDK and CDR2 SYGVNS. The CDR3 runs 14 residues. The TRB cDNA libraries were prepared by 5' RACE with UMI labels. TCRdb reworked the 5' RACE reads into one entry per CDR3 protein, no DNA. The sample includes around 65,000 distinct CDR3 sequences. Sample: naive CXCR3+ CD8+ T cells from blood. The subset was: CD45RO-CCR7+CD27+CD95- naive CD8+ T cells expressing CXCR3 (TNR3+). This TCR was sampled from a human donor in good health. Some clones in this sample may be carry-over from other donors' samples. The chain joins TRBV25-1 to TRBJ2-1. Here the CDR3 reads CASSELNHLNEQFF.